This record looks at one T cell receptor (beta chain) sequence and its context. Its specificity is not known. These data are taken from a study of T cell responses to AZD1222 COVID-19 vaccine. Points from the study as a whole: Donors skewed white British and female; clonal diversity was possibly underestimated. The breadth and depth of Spike-specific TCRs increased once two AZD1222 doses had been given. Scientists sampled the repertoires only once the peak T cell response had passed.

Trimming took 0 bases from V and 5 from J; bases not matched to a gene: 16. The CDR3 contains 19 residues. CDR1 is SGHDT, CDR2 YYEEEE, per germline. The repertoire was sequenced with immunoSEQ multiplex PCR; TCRdb's copy has only in-frame clones and lacks some. The top ten clones hold 1.5% to 2.5% of a sample with about 180,000 clones, 85% to 95% of them seen once. Second-dose timings of about 4 or about 12 weeks were pooled. The chain combines TRBV5-6 with TRBJ2-5; 10 nucleotides agree with TRBD2. This material consisted of peripheral blood, taken 28 days after the second AZD1222 dose. The origin of this receptor is an adult who received the AZD1222 COVID-19 vaccine. CDR3 residues: CASSLVGFLERGGRETQYF. The CDR3 DNA reads as TGTGCCAGCAGCTTGGTTGGGTTCCTAGAGCGGGGGGGCCGGGAGACCCAGTACTTC.